A single sample gave rise to the 6 T cell receptor beta chains below, sequenced in a study of blood T cell repertoires in COVID-19. Assay used: immunoSEQ multiplex PCR; TCRdb lists only in-frame clones, some missing. The data hold some 300,000 clones, with 80% to 90% observed a single time. Sequences were obtained from PBMCs or T cells enriched from blood (not recorded which). The receptors come from a man younger than 45 who had recovered from COVID-19.

The rearrangement uses TRBV7-9 and TRBJ2-1; D might be TRBD1 (6 bases). Trimming left V 2 bases short and J 7 bases short, with 15 bases between. The CDR3 covers 15 residues. Germline assignment: CDR1 SEHNR and CDR2 FQNEAQ (reference sequence). The CDR3 is CASSLTPPGDNEQFF. DNA of the CDR3: TGTGCCAGCAGCTTAACCCCCCCAGGGGATAATGAGCAGTTCTTC. The variable domain in full, completed from reference TRBV7-9 and TRBJ2-1, reads DTGVSQNPRHKITKRGQNVTFRCDPISEHNRLYWYRQTLGQGPEFLTYFQNEAQLEKSRLLSDRFSAERPKGSFSTLEIQRTEQGDSAMYLCASSLTPPGDNEQFFGPGTRLTVL.

The chain uses TRBV29-1 and TRBJ1-6; 8 bases are a match to TRBD1. The CDR3 length is 15 residues. In germline, CDR1 is SQVTM, CDR2 ANQGSEA. The ends lost 4 bases at V and 5 bases at J; junction bases unmatched: 7. The CDR3 sequence is CSVAATGDNNSPLHF. CDR3 nucleotide sequence: TGCAGCGTTGCCGCGACAGGGGACAATAATTCACCCCTCCACTTT.

This clone has just a few counts. The chain recombines TRBV5-1 with TRBJ2-1; no reliable D call. V gave up 2 bases and J gave up 6 bases, with 9 bases separating them. This CDR3 is 13 amino acids long. Germline CDR1 is SGHRS and CDR2 is YFSETQ. Written as DNA, the CDR3 is TGCGCCAGCAGCTTTGGTCCAGGCAATGAGCAGTTCTTC. It yields the protein CASSFGPGNEQFF.

V is TRBV29-1 and J is TRBJ2-4; TRBD1 agrees at 7 bases. The CDR3 runs to 14 residues. Germline-derived CDR1 and CDR2 are SQVTM and ANQGSEA. V lost 5 bases, J lost 1 base, and 5 bases stayed unmatched. CDR3 DNA: TGCAGCGTTTGCCCGACAGGGGCCAAAAACATTCAGTACTTC. Its translation is CSVCPTGAKNIQYF.

This clone has just a few counts. The gene calls are TRBV14 and TRBJ1-4; tentative D call: TRBD1 (6 bases). The V gene lost 0 bases and the J gene lost 7 bases, with 15 bases spanning the gap. Germline V lookup: CDR1 SGHDN, CDR2 FVKESK. The CDR3 totals 16 residues. The CDR3 coding sequence is TGTGCCAGCAGCCAAGATTTTGGGACAAGAAGTGAAAAACTGTTTTTT. Encoded protein: CASSQDFGTRSEKLFF.

This rearrangement joins TRBV7-9 to TRBJ2-3, with D possibly matching TRBD1 (6 bases). The V end lost 5 bases, the J end lost 2 bases, and 14 bases lay between the germline ends. CDR3 length equals 15 residues. Germline V gives CDR1 SEHNR, CDR2 FQNEAQ (reference sequence). The CDR3 DNA reads TGTGCCAGCAGCGCAACAGGGATAAACACAGATACGCAGTATTTT. It specifies CASSATGINTDTQYF.